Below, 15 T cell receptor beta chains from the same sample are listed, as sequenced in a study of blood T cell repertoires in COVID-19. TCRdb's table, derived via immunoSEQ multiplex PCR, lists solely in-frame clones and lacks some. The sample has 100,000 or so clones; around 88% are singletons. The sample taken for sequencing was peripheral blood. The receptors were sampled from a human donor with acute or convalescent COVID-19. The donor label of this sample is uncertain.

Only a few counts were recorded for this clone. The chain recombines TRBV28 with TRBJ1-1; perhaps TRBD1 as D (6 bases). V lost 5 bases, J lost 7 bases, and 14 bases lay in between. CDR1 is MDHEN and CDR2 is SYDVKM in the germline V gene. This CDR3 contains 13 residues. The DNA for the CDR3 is TGTGCCAGCAGTGCCACAGGGTGGTTTGAAGCTTTCTTT. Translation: CASSATGWFEAFF.

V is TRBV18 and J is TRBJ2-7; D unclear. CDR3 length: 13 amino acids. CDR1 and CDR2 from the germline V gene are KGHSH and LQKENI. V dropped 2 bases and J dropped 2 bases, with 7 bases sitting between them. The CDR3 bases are TGTGCCAGCTCACCAACTGATGCCTACGAGCAGTACTTC. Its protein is CASSPTDAYEQYF. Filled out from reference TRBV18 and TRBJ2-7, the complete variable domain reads NAGVMQNPRHLVRRRGQEARLRCSPMKGHSHVYWYRQLPEEGLKFMVYLQKENIIDESGMPKERFSAEFPKEGPSILRIQQVVRGDSAAYFCASSPTDAYEQYFGPGTRLTVT.

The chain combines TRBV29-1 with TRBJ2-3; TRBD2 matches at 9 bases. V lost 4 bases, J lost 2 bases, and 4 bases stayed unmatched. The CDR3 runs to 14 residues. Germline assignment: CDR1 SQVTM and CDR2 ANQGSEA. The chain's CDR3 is CSVAAGGDTDTQYF. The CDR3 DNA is TGCAGCGTTGCAGCGGGGGGCGACACAGATACGCAGTATTTT.

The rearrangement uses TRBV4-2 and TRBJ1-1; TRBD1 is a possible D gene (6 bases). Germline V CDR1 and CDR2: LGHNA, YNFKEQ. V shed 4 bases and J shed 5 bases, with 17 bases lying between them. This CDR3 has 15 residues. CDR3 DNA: TGTGCCAGCAGCCGCACAAACAGGGCTCGGACTGAAGCTTTCTTT. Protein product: CASSRTNRARTEAFF.

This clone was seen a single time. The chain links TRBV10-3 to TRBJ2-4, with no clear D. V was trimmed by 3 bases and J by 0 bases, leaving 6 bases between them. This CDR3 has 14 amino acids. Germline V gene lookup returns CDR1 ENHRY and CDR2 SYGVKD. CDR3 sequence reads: CAISDYLAKNIQYF. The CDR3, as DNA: TGTGCCATCAGTGACTACCTAGCCAAAAACATTCAGTACTTC.

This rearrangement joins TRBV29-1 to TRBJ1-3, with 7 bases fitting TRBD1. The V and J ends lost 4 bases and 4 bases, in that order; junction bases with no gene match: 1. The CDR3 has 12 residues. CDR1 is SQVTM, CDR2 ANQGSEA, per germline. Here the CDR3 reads CSVGQGGNTIYF. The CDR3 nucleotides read TGCAGCGTTGGACAGGGAGGAAACACCATATATTTT. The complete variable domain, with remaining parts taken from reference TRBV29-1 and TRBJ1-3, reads SAVISQKPSRDICQRGTSLTIQCQVDSQVTMMFWYRQQPGQSLTLIATANQGSEATYESGFVIDKFPISRPNLTFSTLTVSNMSPEDSSIYLCSVGQGGNTIYFGEGSWLTVV.

The CDR3 bases are TGCGCCAGCAGCTCCTCCAATTCACCCCTCCACTTT. It codes for CASSSSNSPLHF. The genes are TRBV5-1 and TRBJ1-6; D is undetermined. Trimming shortened V by 3 bases and J by 7 bases, and 5 bases separated the two germline ends. The CDR3 covers 12 residues. CDR1 SGHRS and CDR2 YFSETQ come from the germline V gene. Based on the CDR3 plus reference TRBV5-1 and TRBJ1-6, the full variable domain is KAGVTQTPRYLIKTRGQQVTLSCSPISGHRSVSWYQQTPGQGLQFLFEYFSETQRNKGNFPGRFSGRQFSNSRSEMNVSTLELGDSALYLCASSSSNSPLHFGNGTRLTVT.

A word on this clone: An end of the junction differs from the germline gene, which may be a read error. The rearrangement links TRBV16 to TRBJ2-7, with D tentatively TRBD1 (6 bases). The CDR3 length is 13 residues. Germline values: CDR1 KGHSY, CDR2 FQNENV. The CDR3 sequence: CASSQLGRQALDF. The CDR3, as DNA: TGTGCCAGCAGCCAATTAGGTCGACAGGCCTTAGACTTC.

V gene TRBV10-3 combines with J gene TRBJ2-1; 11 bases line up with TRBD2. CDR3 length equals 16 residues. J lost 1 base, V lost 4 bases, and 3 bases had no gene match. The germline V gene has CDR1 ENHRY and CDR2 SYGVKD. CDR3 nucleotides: TGTGCCATCAGTGGGGGACTAGCGGAGTCCTACAATGAGCAGTTCTTC. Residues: CAISGGLAESYNEQFF.

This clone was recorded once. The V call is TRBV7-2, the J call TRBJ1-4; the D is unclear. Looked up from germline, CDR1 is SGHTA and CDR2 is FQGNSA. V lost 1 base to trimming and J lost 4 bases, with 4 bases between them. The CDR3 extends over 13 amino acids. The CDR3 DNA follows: TGTGCCAGCAGCTTAGTCCTTAATGAAAAACTGTTTTTT. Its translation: CASSLVLNEKLFF. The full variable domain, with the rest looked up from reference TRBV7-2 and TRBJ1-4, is GAGVSQSPSNKVTEKGKDVELRCDPISGHTALYWYRQSLGQGLEFLIYFQGNSAPDKSGLPSDRFSAERTGGSVSTLTIQRTQQEDSAVYLCASSLVLNEKLFFGSGTQLSVL.

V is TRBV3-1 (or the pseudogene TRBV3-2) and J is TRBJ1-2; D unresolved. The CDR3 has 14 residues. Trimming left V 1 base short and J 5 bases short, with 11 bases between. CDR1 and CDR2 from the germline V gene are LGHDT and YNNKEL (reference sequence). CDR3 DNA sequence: TGTGCCAGCAGCCAAGGCCACAGAGAGTATGGCTACACCTTC. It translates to CASSQGHREYGYTF.

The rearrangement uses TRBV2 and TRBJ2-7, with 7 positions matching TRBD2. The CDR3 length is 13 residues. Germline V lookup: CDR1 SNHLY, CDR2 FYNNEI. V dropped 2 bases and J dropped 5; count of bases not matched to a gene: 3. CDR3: CASSEREGDEQYF. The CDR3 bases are TGTGCCAGCAGTGAAAGGGAGGGTGACGAGCAGTACTTC.

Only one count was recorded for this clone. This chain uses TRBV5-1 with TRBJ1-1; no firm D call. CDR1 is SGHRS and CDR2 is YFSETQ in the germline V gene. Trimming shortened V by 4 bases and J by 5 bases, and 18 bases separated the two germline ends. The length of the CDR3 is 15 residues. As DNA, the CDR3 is TGCGCCAGCAGCCCCATTGCCCGCCGGGATACTGAAGCTTTCTTT. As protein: CASSPIARRDTEAFF. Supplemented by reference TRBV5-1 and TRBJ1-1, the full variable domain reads KAGVTQTPRYLIKTRGQQVTLSCSPISGHRSVSWYQQTPGQGLQFLFEYFSETQRNKGNFPGRFSGRQFSNSRSEMNVSTLELGDSALYLCASSPIARRDTEAFFGQGTRLTVV.

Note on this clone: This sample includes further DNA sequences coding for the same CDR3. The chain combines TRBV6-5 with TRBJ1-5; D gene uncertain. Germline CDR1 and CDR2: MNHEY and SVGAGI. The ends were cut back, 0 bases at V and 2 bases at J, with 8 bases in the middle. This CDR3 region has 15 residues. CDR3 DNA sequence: TGTGCCAGCAGTTACTCGGGTCAGGGCAATCAGCCCCAGCATTTT. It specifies CASSYSGQGNQPQHF.

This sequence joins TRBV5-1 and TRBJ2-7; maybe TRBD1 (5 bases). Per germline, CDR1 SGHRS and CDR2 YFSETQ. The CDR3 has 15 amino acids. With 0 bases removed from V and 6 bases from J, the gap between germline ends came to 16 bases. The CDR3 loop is CASSLVIEKGFEQYF. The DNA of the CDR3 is TGCGCCAGCAGCTTGGTTATAGAGAAGGGGTTCGAGCAGTACTTC.